The source of this TCR beta chain is a study of beta chain features in type 1 diabetes. Trimming pared 8 bases from V and 3 bases from J, leaving 13 bases between. From germline, CDR1 is MDHEN and CDR2 SYDVKM. The CDR3 has 13 residues. What was sequenced were expressed TCRB transcripts, since all of the isolated RNA had been reverse transcribed. Mean read depth for naive, central memory and regulatory T cell samples was about 3.6 million reads. Here immunoSEQ multiplex PCR was the method, and the copy in TCRdb shows in-frame clones only, minus some. The table shows hundreds of thousands of clones, with roughly 12% occurring only once. This clone was seen a handful of times.

The material sequenced was naive CD4+ T cells from blood. The V and J genes are TRBV28 and TRBJ1-1; no clear D gene. This clonotype was obtained from a man aged 18 to 30 in good health. The CDR3 region has the DNA TGTGCCAGCCGTTGGGCGGAGGACACTGAAGCTTTCTTT. It is translated as CASRWAEDTEAFF.